This T cell receptor (beta chain) was retrieved from a study of T cells in localized non-small cell lung cancer. This clone is medium-sized within its sample. Method: immunoSEQ multiplex PCR; TCRdb's copy keeps in-frame clones and lacks some. The sample holds several hundred clones, around 25% seen once. The CDR3 spans 13 residues. V shed 0 bases and J shed 6 bases, with 9 bases lying between them. Germline V gene data show CDR1 as MNHGY and CDR2 as SAAAGT. This TCR came from a male donor older than 55 with stage I lung adenocarcinoma. Sequencing used normal lung tissue next to the tumor, obtained before any cancer treatment. V gene TRBV6-8 combines with J gene TRBJ2-7, with D possibly TRBD1 on 5 matching bases. The CDR3 DNA is TGTGCCAGCAGTTACTCGCAGGGTACCGAGCAGTACTTC. Its protein product is CASSYSQGTEQYF.